Each of the 10 T cell receptor beta chains below was sequenced from the same sample in a study of cytomegalovirus exposure and HLA in healthy donors. Libraries were prepared by immunoSEQ multiplex PCR; TCRdb keeps only in-frame clonotypes and omits some of them. The table has around 240,000 clones, around 87% seen once; the top ten hold more than 0.35%. The sequencing sample was made of PBMCs. The receptors here all came from a woman aged 18-30 years in good health and CMV-seronegative.

This chain joins TRBV2 and TRBJ2-7; 7 bases are shared with TRBD2. CDR3 size: 17 residues. V shed 0 bases, J shed 5 bases, and the junction held 13 bases outside the gene matches. Germline V CDR1 and CDR2: SNHLY, FYNNEI. CDR3 loop: CASSEADPGTTSDEQYF. CDR3 coding DNA: TGTGCCAGCAGTGAAGCGGACCCCGGGACTACTTCCGACGAGCAGTACTTC.

This rearrangement joins TRBV6-5 to TRBJ1-4, with D tentatively TRBD1 (5 bases). The CDR3 runs 13 residues. The germline V gene encodes CDR1 MNHEY and CDR2 SVGAGI. The germline V and J ends were trimmed by 8 bases and 6 bases, with 13 bases remaining between them. CDR3 sequence (DNA): TGTGCCAGCTCAGACAGTACAGATGAAAAACTGTTTTTT. It specifies CASSDSTDEKLFF.

V usage is TRBV28 and J usage is TRBJ2-4; 11 bases line up with TRBD1. The CDR3 consists of 16 residues. Germline V gene lookup returns CDR1 MDHEN and CDR2 SYDVKM. V was clipped by 3 bases and J by 5 bases; unmatched bases: 6. This CDR3 is CASSFRTGGGENIQYF. The CDR3 nucleotides read TGTGCCAGCAGTTTTAGGACAGGGGGCGGCGAAAACATTCAGTACTTC.

V gene TRBV6-5 combines with J gene TRBJ1-1; D not certain. This CDR3 has 13 residues. V was clipped by 7 bases and J by 0 bases, with 9 bases between them. Germline V lookup: CDR1 MNHEY, CDR2 SVGAGI. The chain's CDR3 is CASKNNVNTEAFF. The CDR3 bases are TGTGCCAGCAAAAACAACGTGAACACTGAAGCTTTCTTT.

The genes are TRBV10-2 and TRBJ2-1; D is possibly TRBD2 (6 bases). The germline V gene has CDR1 WSHSY and CDR2 SAAADI. Deletions cut 3 bases from V and 7 bases from J, with 10 bases between. The CDR3 has 13 residues. CDR3 sequence: CASSEVGGNEQFF. Written as DNA, the CDR3 is TGCGCCAGCAGTGAAGTTGGGGGGAATGAGCAGTTCTTC.

This clone was detected only once. The chain carries TRBV19 and TRBJ1-6; weak D call: TRBD1 (6 bases). V lost 3 bases, J lost 10 bases, and 16 bases lay in between. This CDR3 region has 15 residues. Germline-derived CDR1 and CDR2 are LNHDA and SQIVND (reference sequence). CDR3 sequence reads: CASSMVDRLASPLHF. CDR3 sequence (DNA): TGTGCCAGTAGTATGGTCGACAGGTTGGCATCACCCCTCCACTTT.

V is TRBV4-2 and J is TRBJ2-5, with 11 nucleotides matching TRBD2. CDR3 length: 15 residues. In germline, CDR1 is LGHNA, CDR2 YNFKEQ. The V and J ends lost 4 bases and 1 base, in that order; junction bases with no gene match: 2. CDR3 in amino acids: CASSPTSGAQETQYF. The CDR3 DNA sequence: TGTGCCAGCAGCCCGACTAGCGGGGCCCAAGAGACCCAGTACTTC.

V is TRBV4-2 and J is TRBJ2-7; TRBD2 agrees at 7 bases. J was trimmed by 6 bases and V by 6 bases; bases with no gene match: 5. CDR3 length: 12 residues. Germline V CDR1 and CDR2: LGHNA, YNFKEQ. Written as DNA, the CDR3 is TGTGCCAGCAGTGGGGGGGGTTCCGAGCAGTACTTC. The encoded protein is CASSGGGSEQYF.

The chain uses TRBV19 and TRBJ1-1; maybe TRBD1 (6 bases). V was shortened by 6 bases and J by 1 base, with 12 bases between the two germline ends. CDR1 is LNHDA and CDR2 is SQIVND in the germline V gene (reference sequence). The CDR3 sequence is 14 residues long. The CDR3 nucleotides read TGTGCCAGTAGAGGGGAGACAGGGAACACTGAAGCTTTCTTT. Its protein is CASRGETGNTEAFF.

A remark on this clone: Other nucleotide sequences in the sample specify the same CDR3. V usage is TRBV27 and J usage is TRBJ2-5; 9 bases align to TRBD1. The CDR3 has 13 residues. CDR1 is MNHEY and CDR2 is SMNVEV in the germline V gene (reference sequence). V lost 6 bases and J lost 4; bases outside the gene matches: 3. CDR3 loop: CASSRGQGETQYF. The CDR3 DNA is TGTGCCAGCAGCAGGGGACAGGGAGAGACCCAGTACTTC.